This section outlines one TCR beta chain sequence together with its context. Its antigen specificity is not known. Base quality data are lacking; no much larger clone is found one base away. V is shortened by 1 base, J by 4 bases, and the region joining them spans 23 bases. Its CDR3 holds 19 amino acids, cysteine through phenylalanine. Just the 57-base CDR3 DNA is kept, in frame starting at base 1. According to the germline V gene, CDR1 reads MNHEY and CDR2 reads SVGEGT. The immunoSEQ Assay, a bias-controlled multiplex PCR, was used to amplify TCRbeta CDR3 regions from genomic DNA. Per the original workflow: The number of nucleated cells in each sample was estimated by amplification of reference gene primers within the assay. Sequence reads were collapsed and filtered to measure the absolute abundance of every unique TCRbeta CDR3 rearrangement. For each sample, productive Simpson clonality was calculated as the square root of Simpson's diversity index over productive rearrangements. Entries here come from immuneACCESS through TCRdb and include only in-frame sequences with V and J called. Some clones fail to appear in such tables; in the studies checked, an unresolved V gene covers under half of the shortfall, and the cause of the remainder is unknown. Clonal size and the V and J genes are those of that table, whereas D and trimming came from the DNA. Here the sample has under 400,000 clones; 85% to 90% occur a single time. Jointly, the top ten make up around 7% of the sample.

The data are from a study of blood T cell repertoires in COVID-19 (dated by TCRdb to 2020 to 2021). For context, the study as a whole: Samples covering the acute and convalescent phases of COVID-19 were provided by collaborators in the United States, Italy and Spain. Nearly every sample came with metadata listing a de-identified subject ID, COVID-19 status, age in years and sex. The dataset comprised deeply sampled blood TCRbeta repertoires from subjects exposed to, actively infected with, or recovered from COVID-19. The repertoires were made available in a free public database intended to serve as a resource for research on the immune response to SARS-CoV-2. HLA class I and class II types, where available, came from metadata supplied by the sample provider rather than from assay-based typing. The prospective study material was composed of cDNA or gDNA derived from T cells, B-cell-depleted T cells, or PBMCs. Samples came from the ongoing ImmuneRACE study (first 160 participants) plus 1,254 subjects from 6 global collaborators.

Collaborating institutions collected whole blood in K2EDTA tubes following their own protocols. For TCRbeta analysis, collaborator samples were shipped as frozen whole blood, as isolated PBMCs, or as DNA extracted from either sample type. General conclusions and limits of the study: The quantity of clinical and demographic metadata differed by source and by participant and was supplied without curation.

The sample was peripheral blood. The clonotype originates from a man aged 18 to 30 with active or convalescent COVID-19. The rearrangement combines TRBV6-2 or TRBV6-3 with TRBJ1-5; the D gene identity is not certain. In nucleotide form, the sequence is TGTGCCAGCAGTTACTATGTTGAAGAGGCCCCCCCGGCAAATCAGCCCCAGCATTTT. Its protein product is CASSYYVEEAPPANQPQHF.